Detailed here is one T cell receptor (beta chain). Its antigen is still unknown. Trimming removed 4 bases at V and 8 bases at J, with 14 bases between. This CDR3 has 13 residues. The germline V gene has CDR1 LGHNA and CDR2 YNFKEQ. The library was made from cDNA and included unique molecular identifiers. MiXCR was run by TCRdb on the PCR reads, yielding one entry per CDR3 protein. In the table there are approximately 570,000 distinct CDR3 sequences, about 44% of which are singletons. This sample is drawn from a study of post-analysis software for immune sequencing data. Study-wide context: The cohort encompassed relapsing-remitting, secondary progressive and progressive-relapsing multiple sclerosis disease courses. Points from the study as a whole: F measure grouped same-batch samples tightly together. When compared against controls, multiple sclerosis patients showed significantly lower normalized Chao1 diversity. The five TRBV segments detected at higher frequency in patients than in controls included TRBV5-6, TRBV5-1 and TRBV20-1.

The clonotype comes from a girl aged 10-17 years with multiple sclerosis. Sample: blood. J is TRBJ1-2 and V is TRBV4-2; D remains unclear. This chain's CDR3 is CASSPSAGGGYTF. The CDR3, as DNA: TGTGCCAGCAGCCCCTCGGCGGGTGGCGGCTACACCTTC.